Shown below are 5 T cell receptor beta chains from a single sample sequenced in a study of shared clonotypes between healthy human individuals. The protocol was immunoSEQ multiplex PCR, while the TCRdb copy is restricted to in-frame clones and leaves out a portion. Of 550,000 to 850,000 clones in the sample, about 74% were seen once. Sequenced: memory CD4+ T cells sorted from blood. The subset is: CD45RA-negative fraction. These receptors all stem from a woman between 25 and 40 years old in good health.

The rearrangement uses TRBV10-3 and TRBJ2-3; 8 bases agree with TRBD2. Germline V gene sequence: CDR1 ENHRY, CDR2 SYGVKD. V dropped 5 bases and J dropped 3; count of bases not matched to a gene: 10. CDR3 length: 16 residues. The CDR3 loop reads CAISRGAGGTTDTQYF. The CDR3 DNA follows: TGTGCCATCAGTCGCGGGGCGGGAGGTACGACAGATACGCAGTATTTT.

This chain links TRBV6-1 with TRBJ2-5, with unresolved D. The length of the CDR3 is 13 residues. Germline lookup yields CDR1 MNHNS and CDR2 SASEGT. V lost 2 bases, J lost 5 bases, and 9 bases lay in between. CDR3 in DNA: TGTGCCAGCAGTGAACTAGTAACGGAGACCCAGTACTTC. The encoded protein is CASSELVTETQYF.

The chain is built from TRBV19 and TRBJ1-5; D is possibly TRBD1 (5 bases). This CDR3 has 13 residues. CDR1 is LNHDA and CDR2 is SQIVND in the germline V gene (reference sequence). V lost 5 bases and J lost 6, with 11 bases in between. The DNA for the CDR3 is TGTGCCAGTAGTTGGGGGAGGGCTCAGCCCCAGCATTTT. Translating it yields CASSWGRAQPQHF.

This clone was counted many times. This sample includes further DNA sequences coding for the same CDR3. This rearrangement joins TRBV5-1 to TRBJ2-1; D gene ambiguous. Trimming removed 0 bases from V and 0 bases from J, with 7 bases in between. The CDR3 extends over 15 amino acids. Germline V gene lookup returns CDR1 SGHRS and CDR2 YFSETQ. CDR3: CASSLDRSSYNEQFF. The CDR3 DNA reads TGCGCCAGCAGCTTGGACCGTAGCTCCTACAATGAGCAGTTCTTC.

This clone was recorded only once. This chain joins TRBV5-4 and TRBJ2-1; weak D call: TRBD2 (5 bases). Germline assignment: CDR1 SGHNT and CDR2 YYREEE (reference sequence). The V end was cut by 0 bases, the J end by 0 bases, with 10 bases between. The CDR3 has 16 residues. The CDR3 loop reads CASSLGGRSSYNEQFF. In nucleotides, the CDR3 is TGTGCCAGCAGCTTGGGAGGGAGAAGCTCCTACAATGAGCAGTTCTTC.